This T cell receptor (beta chain) was identified during a study of vaccination and CD4 T cells after COVID-19. Study-wide background: From HCoV-229E, HCoV-OC43, HCoV-NL63 and SARS-CoV-2, overlapping spike peptides were used to stimulate the cells. Points from the study as a whole: The great majority, 304 of 307 vaccine-specific clones, proved spike mono-reactive in convalescent patients.

Oncomine TCR Beta short-read sequencing was applied to DNA from cultured CD4+ T cells. A single record per CDR3 protein comes from TCRdb applying MiXCR to the PCR reads. The sample has about 12,000 distinct CDR3 sequences; around 74% are singletons. Treatment described: roughly ten-day PBMC culture with coronavirus spike peptide pools or control peptides (ViraFEST assay). Comment on this clonotype: Its antigen is undetermined.

The CDR3 runs to 17 residues. Germline CDR1 LGHNT, CDR2 FRNRAP. Deletions cut 6 bases from V and 6 bases from J, with 24 bases between. V and J are TRBV12-5 and TRBJ2-1, with D perhaps matching TRBD1 (6 bases). The origin of this receptor is a human donor who received a COVID-19 vaccine. The source material was CD4+ T cells from blood, cultured in vitro, sampled after SARS-CoV-2 vaccination. CDR3 DNA: TGTGCTAGTGGCCCTGAAACAGGGACCATAGGGGCCAATGAGCAGTTCTTC. It encodes CASGPETGTIGANEQFF.